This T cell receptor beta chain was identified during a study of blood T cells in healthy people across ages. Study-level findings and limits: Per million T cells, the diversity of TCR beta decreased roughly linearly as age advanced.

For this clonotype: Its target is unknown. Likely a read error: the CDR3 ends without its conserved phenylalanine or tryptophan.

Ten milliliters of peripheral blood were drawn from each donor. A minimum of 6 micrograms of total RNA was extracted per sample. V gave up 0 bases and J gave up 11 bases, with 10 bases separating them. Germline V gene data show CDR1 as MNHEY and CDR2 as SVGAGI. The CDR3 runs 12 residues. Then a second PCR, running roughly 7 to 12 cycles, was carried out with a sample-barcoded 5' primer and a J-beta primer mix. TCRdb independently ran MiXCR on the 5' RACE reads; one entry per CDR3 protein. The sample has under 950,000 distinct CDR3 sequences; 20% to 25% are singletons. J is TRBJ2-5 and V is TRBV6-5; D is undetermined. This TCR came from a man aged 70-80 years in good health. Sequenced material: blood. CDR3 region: CASSYSIQGQYV. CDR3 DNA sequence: TGTGCCAGCAGTTACTCGATCCAAGGGCAGTACGTC.